These 29 T cell receptor beta chains share one sample of origin, sequenced in a study of control samples from healthy donors and cancer patients. Libraries were prepared by immunoSEQ multiplex PCR; TCRdb keeps only in-frame clonotypes and omits some of them. There are roughly 86,000 clones in the sample; approximately 95% occur only once, and about 1.5% lies in the top ten. The sequenced sample was blood. Every receptor here comes from a woman aged 25 to 39 in good health.

This chain links TRBV2 with TRBJ1-4; a weak D match, TRBD1 (6 bases). Trimming left V 8 bases short and J 4 bases short, with 8 bases between. Germline CDR1 and CDR2: SNHLY and FYNNEI. CDR3 length: 12 amino acids. In DNA, the CDR3 is TGTGCCAGCCGGACAGATAATGAAAAACTGTTTTTT. Protein product: CASRTDNEKLFF.

This chain joins TRBV4-2 and TRBJ2-7; D tentatively fits TRBD1 or TRBD2 (5 bases each). Germline CDR1 LGHNA, CDR2 YNFKEQ. CDR3 length: 16 amino acids. Trimming left V 0 bases short and J 4 bases short, with 16 bases between. CDR3 in amino acids: CASSQDEGRPSYEQYF. The CDR3 DNA sequence: TGTGCCAGCAGCCAAGATGAGGGGCGCCCTTCGTACGAGCAGTACTTC.

The rearrangement joins TRBV7-3 to TRBJ2-3; weak D call: TRBD2 (6 bases). The V end lost 1 base, the J end lost 1 base, and 9 bases lay between the germline ends. The CDR3 length is 15 residues. Germline CDR1 and CDR2: SGHTA and FQGTGA. This chain's CDR3 is CASSLIPSGTDTQYF. The CDR3 DNA sequence: TGTGCCAGCAGCTTAATTCCTAGCGGCACAGATACGCAGTATTTT.

This chain connects TRBV24-1 to TRBJ1-1; D uncertain. Germline CDR1 is KGHDR and CDR2 is SFDVKD. Trimming left V 7 bases short and J 4 bases short, with 12 bases between. CDR3 size: 13 residues. The CDR3 region has the DNA TGTGCCACCAGCCCGACCTGGGGCACTGAAGCTTTCTTT. Its protein is CATSPTWGTEAFF.

The chain couples TRBV2 to TRBJ2-4; maybe TRBD2 (6 bases). V lost 11 bases and J 6 bases, leaving 17 bases between the germline ends. Germline assignment: CDR1 SNHLY and CDR2 FYNNEI. The CDR3 totals 13 residues. CDR3 nucleotide sequence: TGTGCCGGGGTCGTGGGGGGAGGAAACATTCAGTACTTC. Its translation is CAGVVGGGNIQYF.

The gene calls are TRBV3-1 (or the pseudogene TRBV3-2) and TRBJ2-1, with TRBD2 identical over 8 bases. CDR3 length: 17 residues. J gave up 9 bases and V 4 bases, and 17 bases lay outside the gene matches. Germline V lookup: CDR1 LGHDT, CDR2 YNNKEL (reference sequence). CDR3 sequence reads: CASSPNGNGRAGGEQFF. The CDR3 DNA follows: TGTGCCAGCAGCCCCAACGGCAACGGGAGGGCCGGGGGTGAGCAGTTCTTC.

The gene calls are TRBV6-5 and TRBJ1-2; D call uncertain. The CDR3 sequence is 11 residues long. Germline CDR1 reads MNHEY; CDR2 reads SVGAGI. Deletions cut 5 bases from V and 8 bases from J, with 9 bases between. The CDR3 nucleotides are TGTGCCAGCAGTAGATTGGTGGGCTACACCTTC. Translating it yields CASSRLVGYTF.

This chain links TRBV24-1 with TRBJ2-3; no firm D call. The CDR3 length is 14 residues. The germline gives CDR1 KGHDR, CDR2 SFDVKD. V lost 3 bases, J lost 3 bases, and 9 bases lay in between. The CDR3 bases are TGTGCCACCAGTGATCCGCAGGCTACAGATACGCAGTATTTT. Protein product: CATSDPQATDTQYF.

The gene calls are TRBV4-1 and TRBJ1-6, with D possibly being TRBD1 (5 bases). The V gene's germline CDR1 is MGHRA and CDR2 YSYEKL. The CDR3 is 17 amino acids. With 3 bases removed from V and 7 bases from J, the gap between germline ends came to 19 bases. The CDR3 loop is CASSHGRGVRQNSPLHF. The CDR3 coding sequence is TGCGCCAGCAGCCATGGGCGGGGGGTCCGACAGAATTCACCCCTCCACTTT.

The chain combines TRBV18 with TRBJ1-1, with TRBD1 as a possible D gene (5 bases). Germline-derived CDR1 and CDR2 are KGHSH and LQKENI. V lost 6 bases, J lost 1 base, and 12 bases lay in between. This CDR3 has 14 residues. CDR3 DNA sequence: TGTGCCAGCTCCCGAGGGGATTCGAACACTGAAGCTTTCTTT. Protein sequence: CASSRGDSNTEAFF.

The CDR3 sequence is CAISESGQGASQPQHF. In DNA form, the CDR3 reads TGTGCCATCAGTGAGTCCGGACAGGGGGCAAGCCAGCCCCAGCATTTT. The V call is TRBV10-3, the J call TRBJ1-5; 11 positions agree with TRBD1. This CDR3 region has 16 residues. V shed 0 bases, J shed 7 bases, and the junction held 5 bases outside the gene matches. Looked up from germline, CDR1 is ENHRY and CDR2 is SYGVKD.

The chain carries TRBV27 and TRBJ2-1, with TRBD2 matching 7 bases. The J segment lost 7 bases and the V segment lost 6 bases, leaving 12 bases of the junction unmatched. CDR1 MNHEY and CDR2 SMNVEV come from the germline V gene (reference sequence). The CDR3 length is 15 residues. This CDR3 reads CASRLLGGRWNEQFF. CDR3 DNA: TGTGCCAGCAGGCTGTTGGGCGGGAGATGGAATGAGCAGTTCTTC.

The V and J genes are TRBV7-2 and TRBJ1-2; D perhaps matches TRBD1 (5 bases). The V end was cut by 5 bases, the J end by 7 bases, with 11 bases between. The CDR3 is 12 residues long. Germline V gene lookup returns CDR1 SGHTA and CDR2 FQGNSA. The CDR3 here is CASSQGVGGYTF. CDR3 nucleotide sequence: TGTGCCAGCAGCCAAGGGGTCGGTGGCTACACCTTC.

The rearrangement links TRBV6-1 to TRBJ1-5, with D unresolved. V gave up 1 base and J gave up 3 bases, with 19 bases separating them. The CDR3 spans 18 residues. Germline CDR1 reads MNHNS; CDR2 reads SASEGT. CDR3 residues: CASSEDGMGRKLNQPQHF. The CDR3 DNA sequence: TGTGCCAGCAGTGAAGATGGGATGGGGAGGAAGCTCAATCAGCCCCAGCATTTT.

The chain carries TRBV6-1 and TRBJ1-5; no clear D. The germline V gene has CDR1 MNHNS and CDR2 SASEGT. The V end was cut by 3 bases, the J end by 4 bases, with 19 bases between. The CDR3 has 17 residues. The CDR3 here is CASSENVPGPRNQPQHF. Written as DNA, the CDR3 is TGTGCCAGCAGTGAGAATGTCCCGGGTCCGCGGAATCAGCCCCAGCATTTT.

Written as DNA, the CDR3 is TGTGCCAGTACCACGGGGAGCGGTTCGTCGGGCTACACCTTC. It encodes CASTTGSGSSGYTF. The chain uses TRBV19 and TRBJ1-2; D is unresolved. The CDR3 is 14 amino acids. Germline V CDR1 and CDR2: LNHDA, SQIVND (reference sequence). V was pared by 7 bases and J by 8 bases, with 20 bases between.

The chain carries TRBV30 and TRBJ2-7, with 8 bases matching TRBD1. Germline V CDR1 and CDR2: GTSNPN, SVGIG (reference sequence). The CDR3 consists of 14 residues. V shed 3 bases and J 6 bases; nucleotides not matched to a gene: 10. CDR3 sequence (DNA): TGTGCCTGGAGCCAGGGGGCACAGGTCGGCGAGCAGTACTTC. Translating gives CAWSQGAQVGEQYF.

The chain carries TRBV2 and TRBJ1-4, with TRBD1 matching 7 bases. V was clipped by 6 bases and J by 11 bases; unmatched bases: 33. Per germline, CDR1 SNHLY and CDR2 FYNNEI. The CDR3 runs to 21 residues. The CDR3 loop is CASSVPRLLGQRNGLMRKLFF. The CDR3 region has the DNA TGTGCCAGCAGCGTTCCTAGACTCCTGGGACAGAGGAACGGACTAATGAGGAAACTGTTTTTT.

The chain's CDR3 is CASSYSGESNQPQHF. The CDR3 region has the DNA TGTGCCAGCAGTTACTCGGGGGAGAGCAATCAGCCCCAGCATTTT. The V call is TRBV6-5, the J call TRBJ1-5, with D possibly matching TRBD1 (5 bases). Germline CDR1 and CDR2: MNHEY and SVGAGI. The CDR3 loop spans 15 amino acids. The V end lost 0 bases, the J end lost 1 base, and 7 bases lay between the germline ends.

J is TRBJ1-6 and V is TRBV7-3; 10 nucleotides align to TRBD1. The trim removed 3 bases at V and 10 bases at J, leaving 3 bases unmatched. From germline, CDR1 is SGHTA and CDR2 FQGTGA. The CDR3 extends over 14 amino acids. CDR3: CASSLTGGSSPLHF. CDR3 nucleotides: TGTGCCAGCAGCTTGACAGGGGGCTCCTCACCCCTCCACTTT.

This clone was recorded only once. This chain joins TRBV5-1 and TRBJ2-5; TRBD1 is a possible D gene (5 bases). Germline loops: CDR1 SGHRS, CDR2 YFSETQ. This CDR3 region has 15 residues. V was pared by 4 bases and J by 4 bases, with 17 bases between. The CDR3 bases are TGCGCCAGCAGCGGGGAACAGGTGCCAGGAGAGACCCAGTACTTC. It is translated as CASSGEQVPGETQYF. Drawing the rest from reference TRBV5-1 and TRBJ2-5, the complete variable domain is KAGVTQTPRYLIKTRGQQVTLSCSPISGHRSVSWYQQTPGQGLQFLFEYFSETQRNKGNFPGRFSGRQFSNSRSEMNVSTLELGDSALYLCASSGEQVPGETQYFGPGTRLLVL.

The chain has TRBV2 and TRBJ1-1, with D uncertain. Trimming shortened V by 6 bases and J by 6 bases, and 14 bases separated the two germline ends. The CDR3 spans 13 residues. CDR1 and CDR2 (germline): SNHLY, FYNNEI. DNA of the CDR3: TGTGCCAGCAGGGCTAGAACAGTATCTGAAGCTTTCTTT. This translates into CASRARTVSEAFF.

V usage is TRBV7-8 and J usage is TRBJ1-6; weak D call: TRBD1 (6 bases). In germline, CDR1 is SGHVS, CDR2 FQNEAQ. Trimming pared 5 bases from V and 0 bases from J, leaving 11 bases between. CDR3 length: 16 residues. The CDR3 spells CASSRTVSSYNSPLHF. The CDR3 bases are TGTGCCAGCAGCCGGACAGTGAGCTCCTATAATTCACCCCTCCACTTT.

The chain carries TRBV5-6 and TRBJ1-4; 9 nucleotides line up with TRBD1. The trim removed 4 bases at V and 5 bases at J, leaving 3 bases unmatched. Germline loops: CDR1 SGHDT, CDR2 YYEEEE. The CDR3 contains 14 residues. DNA of the CDR3: TGTGCCAGCAGCCGGGACAGGGCAAATGAAAAACTGTTTTTT. Translation gives CASSRDRANEKLFF. The full variable domain, with the rest looked up from reference TRBV5-6 and TRBJ1-4, is DAGVTQSPTHLIKTRGQQVTLRCSPKSGHDTVSWYQQALGQGPQFIFQYYEEEERQRGNFPDRFSGHQFPNYSSELNVNALLLGDSALYLCASSRDRANEKLFFGSGTQLSVL.

The V call is TRBV7-9, the J call TRBJ2-3; 9 bases are shared with TRBD2. Germline V gene lookup returns CDR1 SEHNR and CDR2 FQNEAQ (reference sequence). The V and J ends lost 4 bases and 1 base, in that order; junction bases with no gene match: 6. CDR3 length: 16 amino acids. The CDR3 loop reads CASSWGGGAGTDTQYF. In DNA form, the CDR3 reads TGTGCCAGCAGCTGGGGCGGGGGGGCCGGCACAGATACGCAGTATTTT.

The chain links TRBV19 to TRBJ2-7; D tentatively fits TRBD1 or TRBD2 (6 bases each). Trimming stripped 6 bases from V and 5 bases from J, with 14 bases between. The length of the CDR3 is 13 residues. Germline values: CDR1 LNHDA, CDR2 SQIVND (reference sequence). The CDR3 sequence is CASSSVGGHEQYF. The DNA of the CDR3 is TGTGCCAGTAGCAGCGTGGGGGGCCACGAGCAGTACTTC.

The chain employs TRBV19 and TRBJ1-5; no clear D. The CDR3 consists of 14 residues. V was pared by 7 bases and J by 11 bases, with 21 bases between. CDR1 LNHDA and CDR2 SQIVND come from the germline V gene (reference sequence). The CDR3 is CASTPPLEPWSQHF. The CDR3 DNA reads TGTGCCAGTACCCCTCCGCTAGAGCCCTGGTCCCAGCATTTT. Variable domain in full (rest from reference TRBV19 and TRBJ1-5): DGGITQSPKYLFRKEGQNVTLSCEQNLNHDAMYWYRQDPGQGLRLIYYSQIVNDFQKGDIAEGYSVSREKKESFPLTVTSAQKNPTAFYLCASTPPLEPWSQHFGDGTRLSIL.

V usage is TRBV7-2 and J usage is TRBJ2-3; 7 nucleotides match TRBD2. Looked up from germline, CDR1 is SGHTA and CDR2 is FQGNSA. V shed 1 base and J 6 bases; nucleotides not matched to a gene: 10. This CDR3 spans 16 amino acids. Written as DNA, the CDR3 is TGTGCCAGCAGCTTAGGGTTCGGGGGGTTGATGGATACGCAGTATTTT. As protein: CASSLGFGGLMDTQYF.

The rearrangement joins TRBV3-1 (or the pseudogene TRBV3-2) to TRBJ2-3; 8 nucleotides agree with TRBD2. The CDR3 loop spans 16 amino acids. V trimming: 3 bases; J trimming: 3 bases; junction bases outside the gene matches: 8. Germline values: CDR1 LGHDT, CDR2 YNNKEL (reference sequence). The CDR3 coding sequence is TGTGCCAGCAGCCAGAGTGGGGCGGGAGGAACAGATACGCAGTATTTT. This codes for CASSQSGAGGTDTQYF.